The 6 T cell receptor beta chains listed next were all sequenced from one sample in a study of response to subunit inactivated influenza vaccine (dated by TCRdb to the late 2010s). Libraries came from RT-PCR. The instrument was an Illumina HiSeq 2500. TCRdb passed the public sequencing reads through fastp at Q25 and MiXCR, retaining productive beta sequences. CDR3 protein sequences are deduplicated, and each keeps its most common genes and DNA. The sample contains about 800,000 distinct CDR3 sequences, 21% of them found a single time. Roughly 10% of the sample lies in the top ten. The sample consisted of PBMCs from blood, taken roughly 5 days after vaccination. The receptors were sampled from a man aged 50 or older who received an inactivated influenza vaccine. Donor details come from another sample of the same person, matched by shared clones.

The genes are TRBV24-1 and TRBJ2-2; D is uncertain. The germline V gene encodes CDR1 KGHDR and CDR2 SFDVKD. The CDR3 covers 14 residues. The V gene lost 5 bases and the J gene lost 4 bases, with 10 bases spanning the gap. The chain's CDR3 is CATSGLGRTGELFF. The CDR3 nucleotides read TGTGCCACCAGTGGGTTGGGTCGCACCGGGGAGCTGTTTTTT.

This clonotype was seen more than once but under ten times. The genes are TRBV28 and TRBJ1-1; 8 bases are shared with TRBD1. Per germline, CDR1 MDHEN and CDR2 SYDVKM. V dropped 8 bases and J dropped 3; count of bases not matched to a gene: 5. The length of the CDR3 is 13 residues. In nucleotides, the CDR3 is TGTGCCAGCTTTACCAGGGGGCACACTGAAGCTTTCTTT. It codes for CASFTRGHTEAFF.

This clonotype appeared a few times. CDR3 region: CASSQDSDRGRSPLHF. Here the CDR3 DNA reads TGTGCCAGCAGCCAAGATTCGGACAGGGGGCGATCACCCCTCCACTTT. V and J are TRBV4-2 and TRBJ1-6; 11 bases fit TRBD1. V lost 0 bases, J lost 10 bases, and 5 bases stayed unmatched. Germline loops: CDR1 LGHNA, CDR2 YNFKEQ. The CDR3 sequence is 16 residues long.

The chain joins TRBV4-3 to TRBJ1-1; 7 bases align to TRBD1. The CDR3 extends over 14 amino acids. J was trimmed by 10 bases and V by 0 bases; bases with no gene match: 8. Germline CDR1 reads LGHNA; CDR2 reads YSLEER. In DNA, the CDR3 is TGCGCCAGCAGCCAAGATGGGGGGACAGTAGGAGCTTTCTTT. Its protein product is CASSQDGGTVGAFF.

This clonotype was counted at least ten times. This chain connects TRBV6-1 to TRBJ2-2, with no clear D. Trimming cost V 7 bases and J 3 bases, with 6 bases left between them. Germline-derived CDR1 and CDR2 are MNHNS and SASEGT. CDR3 length: 12 amino acids. This CDR3 reads CASIRDTGELFF. As DNA, the CDR3 is TGTGCCAGCATTCGGGACACCGGGGAGCTGTTTTTT.

This clonotype was detected a few times. The chain uses TRBV18 and TRBJ1-3; D perhaps matches TRBD1 (6 bases). The CDR3 contains 17 residues. Deletions cut 0 bases from V and 2 bases from J, with 14 bases between. Per the germline V gene, CDR1 is KGHSH and CDR2 is LQKENI. The CDR3 DNA follows: TGTGCCAGCTCACCACCTGGGGGGGCGCCGACTGGAAACACCATATATTTT. It is translated as CASSPPGGAPTGNTIYF.